This TCR beta chain was retrieved from a study of T-cell memory formation after mild COVID-19. Study at large: There were largely donor-specific TCR clusters. Study findings and constraints: Largely, contracting CD4+ clones fell within CM and EM, and contracting CD8+ clones within EMRA. Pre-infection memory harbored some responding clones, suggesting cross-reactive memory joined.

5'RACE with constant-segment primers built TCRalpha and TCRbeta cDNA libraries with UMIs. TCRdb re-called the 5' RACE reads through MiXCR, storing one row per CDR3 protein. This table has more than 250,000 distinct CDR3 sequences, 16% appearing once. This clonotype was seen a few times. Its antigen is as yet unknown. Trimming removed 0 bases from V and 3 bases from J, with 12 bases in between. Germline V gene sequence: CDR1 LGHDT, CDR2 YNNKEL (reference sequence). There are 15 residues in the CDR3. Sample: PBMCs or a T cell subset sorted from them (not recorded which). The sequence was obtained from a man younger than 35 who had mild COVID-19 (a few samples of this study predate the infection). Cell type and time point are not known. The chain employs TRBV3-1 and TRBJ2-7, with D unresolved. For the CDR3, the DNA is TGTGCCAGCAGCCAAGAGGCCTACCCTAACTACGAGCAGTACTTC. Translating gives CASSQEAYPNYEQYF.